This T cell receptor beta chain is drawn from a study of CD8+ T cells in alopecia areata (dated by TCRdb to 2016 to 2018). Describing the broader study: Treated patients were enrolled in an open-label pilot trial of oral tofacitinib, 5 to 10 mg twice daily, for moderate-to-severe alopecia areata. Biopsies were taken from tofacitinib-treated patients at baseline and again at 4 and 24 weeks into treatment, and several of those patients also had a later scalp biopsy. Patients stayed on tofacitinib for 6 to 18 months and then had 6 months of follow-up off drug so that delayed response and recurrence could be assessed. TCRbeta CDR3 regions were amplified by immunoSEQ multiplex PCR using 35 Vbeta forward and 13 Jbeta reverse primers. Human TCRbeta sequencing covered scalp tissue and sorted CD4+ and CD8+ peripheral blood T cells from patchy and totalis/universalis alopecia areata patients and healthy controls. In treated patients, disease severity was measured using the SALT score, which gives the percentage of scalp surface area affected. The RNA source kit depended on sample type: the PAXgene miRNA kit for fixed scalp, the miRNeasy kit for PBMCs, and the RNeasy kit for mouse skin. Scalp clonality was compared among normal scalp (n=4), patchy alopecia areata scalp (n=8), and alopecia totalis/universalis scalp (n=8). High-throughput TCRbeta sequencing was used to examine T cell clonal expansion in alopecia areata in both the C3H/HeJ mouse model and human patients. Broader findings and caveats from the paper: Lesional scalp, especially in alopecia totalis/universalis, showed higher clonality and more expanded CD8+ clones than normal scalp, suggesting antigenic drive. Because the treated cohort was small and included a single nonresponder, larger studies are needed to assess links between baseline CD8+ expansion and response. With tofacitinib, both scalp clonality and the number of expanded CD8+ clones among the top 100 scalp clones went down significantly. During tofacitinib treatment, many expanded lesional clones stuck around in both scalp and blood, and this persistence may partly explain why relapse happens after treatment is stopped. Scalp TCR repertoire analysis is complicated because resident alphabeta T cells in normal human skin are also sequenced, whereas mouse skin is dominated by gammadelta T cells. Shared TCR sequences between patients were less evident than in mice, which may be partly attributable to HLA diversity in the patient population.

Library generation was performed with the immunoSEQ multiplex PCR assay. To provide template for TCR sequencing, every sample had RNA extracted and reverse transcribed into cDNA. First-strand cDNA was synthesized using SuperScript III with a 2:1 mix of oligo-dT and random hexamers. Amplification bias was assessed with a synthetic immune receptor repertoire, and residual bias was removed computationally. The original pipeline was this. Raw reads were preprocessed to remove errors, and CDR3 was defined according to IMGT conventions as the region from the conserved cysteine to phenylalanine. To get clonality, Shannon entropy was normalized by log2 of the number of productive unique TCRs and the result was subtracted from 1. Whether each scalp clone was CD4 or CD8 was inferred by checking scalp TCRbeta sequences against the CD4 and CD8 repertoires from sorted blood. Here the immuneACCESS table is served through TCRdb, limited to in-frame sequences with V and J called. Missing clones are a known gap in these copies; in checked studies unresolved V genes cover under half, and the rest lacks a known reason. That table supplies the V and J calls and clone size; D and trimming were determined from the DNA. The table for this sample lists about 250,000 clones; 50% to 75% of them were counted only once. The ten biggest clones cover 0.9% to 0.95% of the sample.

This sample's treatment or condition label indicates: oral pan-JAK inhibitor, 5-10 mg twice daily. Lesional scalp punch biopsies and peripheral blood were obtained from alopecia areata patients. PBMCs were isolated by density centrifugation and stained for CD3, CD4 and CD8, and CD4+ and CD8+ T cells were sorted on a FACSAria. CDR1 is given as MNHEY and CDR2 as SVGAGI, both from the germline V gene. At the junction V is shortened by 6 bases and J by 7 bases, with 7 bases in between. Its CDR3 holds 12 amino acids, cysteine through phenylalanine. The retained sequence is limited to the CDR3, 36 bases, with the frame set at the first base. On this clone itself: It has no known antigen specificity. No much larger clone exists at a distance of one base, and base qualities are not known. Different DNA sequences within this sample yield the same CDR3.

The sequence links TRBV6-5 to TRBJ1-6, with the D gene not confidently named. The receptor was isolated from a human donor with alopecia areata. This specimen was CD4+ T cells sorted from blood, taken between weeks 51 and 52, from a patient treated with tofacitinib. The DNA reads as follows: TGTGCCAGCAGGGCCGGAAATTCACCCCTCCACTTT. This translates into CASRAGNSPLHF.